The TCR beta chain described here comes from a study of blood T cell repertoires in COVID-19. About the study: Specimens from acute and convalescent COVID-19 originated in the United States, Italy and Spain. From T cells, B-cell-depleted T cells, or PBMCs came the material, which was cDNA or gDNA.

Assignment of participants to cohorts was predicated upon participant-reported clinical history. Method: immunoSEQ multiplex PCR; TCRdb's copy keeps in-frame clones and lacks some. The sample carries around 330,000 clones, around 90% recorded once. In germline, CDR1 is LNHDA, CDR2 SQIVND (reference sequence). V lost 5 bases, J lost 0 bases, and 7 bases stayed unmatched. The CDR3 extends over 16 amino acids. The source of this sequence is a man between 60 and 75 years old who had recovered from COVID-19. Sequenced sample: PBMCs or T cells enriched from blood (not recorded which). The gene calls are TRBV19 and TRBJ1-3, with 7 bases aligning to TRBD1. CDR3 in amino acids: CASSPLGTASGNTIYF. For the CDR3, the DNA is TGTGCCAGTAGTCCCCTCGGGACAGCCTCTGGAAACACCATATATTTT.